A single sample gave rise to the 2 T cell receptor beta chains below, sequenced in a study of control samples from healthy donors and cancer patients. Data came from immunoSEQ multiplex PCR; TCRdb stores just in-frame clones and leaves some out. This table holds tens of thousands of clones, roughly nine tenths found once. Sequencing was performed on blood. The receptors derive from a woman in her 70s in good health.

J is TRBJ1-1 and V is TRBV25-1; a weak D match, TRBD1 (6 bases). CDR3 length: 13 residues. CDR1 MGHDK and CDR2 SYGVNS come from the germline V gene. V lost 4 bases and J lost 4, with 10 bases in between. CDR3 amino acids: CASSGTGRTEAFF. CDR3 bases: TGTGCCAGCAGTGGAACAGGGCGCACTGAAGCTTTCTTT.

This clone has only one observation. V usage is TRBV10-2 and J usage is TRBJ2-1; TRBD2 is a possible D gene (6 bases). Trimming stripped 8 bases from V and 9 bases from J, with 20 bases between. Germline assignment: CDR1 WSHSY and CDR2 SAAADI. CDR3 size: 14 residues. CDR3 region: CASGVDSRRGEQFF. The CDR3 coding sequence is TGCGCCAGCGGGGTGGACTCCCGGCGGGGTGAGCAGTTCTTC.